This record covers a single T cell receptor beta chain. The target antigen is unknown. The trim removed 2 bases at V and 2 bases at J, leaving 3 bases unmatched. Germline V gene data show CDR1 as MNHEY and CDR2 as SMNVEV (reference sequence). CDR3 size: 15 residues. These data originate in a study of cytomegalovirus exposure and HLA in healthy donors. Study findings and constraints: Per a prior analysis, the majority of TCR beta V segments were productive roughly 87% or roughly 30% of the time. It emerged from a later analysis that several of the most significant clusters appeared to be linked to common viral pathogens. TCR beta sequences reportedly predicted most subjects' HLA-A and HLA-B alleles accurately.

PCR involved 60 Vbeta and 13 Jbeta primers. Assay used: immunoSEQ multiplex PCR; TCRdb lists only in-frame clones, some missing. The table records around 180,000 clones, around 81% of them present only once. This sequence was found in a man aged 18-30 years in good health and CMV-seronegative. The genes are TRBV27 and TRBJ2-7; 10 nucleotides line up with TRBD2. The sequencing sample was made of PBMCs. CDR3 residues: CASSLGTSATYEQYF. In nucleotides, the CDR3 is TGTGCCAGCAGTTTAGGGACTAGCGCAACCTACGAGCAGTACTTC.